Presented here are 26 T cell receptor beta chains from one specimen sequenced in a study of response to subunit inactivated influenza vaccine. TCRdb passed the RT-PCR reads through MiXCR, listing each CDR3 protein once. The table records around 580,000 distinct CDR3 sequences, roughly 10% of them present only once. Sequenced material: PBMCs from blood, taken on the day of vaccination. The receptors shown here come from a man between 45 and 60 years old who received an inactivated influenza vaccine.

This clonotype was detected ten times or more. This sequence joins TRBV5-1 and TRBJ2-5, with D possibly being TRBD1 (6 bases). V was trimmed by 2 bases and J by 1 base, leaving 12 bases between them. The CDR3 spans 15 residues. CDR1 is SGHRS and CDR2 is YFSETQ in the germline V gene. The CDR3: CASSLLTGIQETQYF. The CDR3 nucleotides are TGCGCCAGCAGCTTACTTACAGGGATCCAAGAGACCCAGTACTTC.

This clonotype has more than one count but fewer than ten. The chain uses TRBV28 and TRBJ2-1; 7 nucleotides line up with TRBD1. CDR3 length: 15 amino acids. V was clipped by 4 bases and J by 5 bases; unmatched bases: 8. Germline assignment: CDR1 MDHEN and CDR2 SYDVKM. The CDR3: CASSSFKTGDNEQFF. DNA for the CDR3: TGTGCCAGCAGTTCCTTTAAAACAGGGGACAATGAGCAGTTCTTC.

This clonotype was counted only a few times. J is TRBJ1-4 and V is TRBV15, with D unclear. Trimming stripped 0 bases from V and 2 bases from J, with 7 bases between. The CDR3 covers 15 residues. Germline V CDR1 and CDR2: LNHNV, YYDKDF (reference sequence). In DNA form, the CDR3 reads TGTGCCACCAGCAGAGATGTGGGGACTAATGAAAAACTGTTTTTT. Translation: CATSRDVGTNEKLFF.

This clonotype was seen a handful of times. V usage is TRBV10-3 and J usage is TRBJ1-2; D is unresolved. This CDR3 is built from 12 residues. V lost 4 bases and J lost 4, with 7 bases in between. CDR1 is ENHRY and CDR2 is SYGVKD in the germline V gene. The CDR3 loop reads CAISGSAYGYTF. Written as DNA, the CDR3 is TGTGCCATCAGTGGGTCTGCCTATGGCTACACCTTC.

The chain has TRBV20-1 and TRBJ2-2, with 8 bases lining up with TRBD1. The CDR3 spans 14 residues. The junction had 8 bases not matched to a gene; V was cut back by 5 bases and J by 6 bases. Germline CDR1 DFQATT, CDR2 SNEGSKA (reference sequence). The chain's CDR3 is CSARPGQAPGELFF. In nucleotides, the CDR3 is TGCAGTGCTCGACCGGGACAGGCCCCCGGGGAGCTGTTTTTT.

This clonotype was seen only a few times. The V and J genes are TRBV28 and TRBJ2-3; 8 bases align to TRBD2. CDR3 length: 16 amino acids. Germline lookup yields CDR1 MDHEN and CDR2 SYDVKM. V was pared by 8 bases and J by 1 base, with 11 bases of the junction left unmatched. Written as DNA, the CDR3 is TGTGCCAGCTTCTCTGCCGGAGCGGGAGGCACAGATACGCAGTATTTT. This sequence encodes CASFSAGAGGTDTQYF. The complete variable domain, with remaining parts taken from reference TRBV28 and TRBJ2-3, reads DVKVTQSSRYLVKRTGEKVFLECVQDMDHENMFWYRQDPGLGLRLIYFSYDVKMKEKGDIPEGYSVSREKKERFSLILESASTNQTSMYLCASFSAGAGGTDTQYFGPGTRLTVL.

The chain employs TRBV5-5 and TRBJ2-2; D is unresolved. This CDR3 has 15 amino acids. Germline V gives CDR1 SGHKS, CDR2 YYEKEE (reference sequence). V was cut by 0 bases and J by 10 bases, with 16 bases left in between. The CDR3 coding sequence is TGTGCCAGCAGCTTGGAACAGACCCGGGTCTCGGAGCTGTTTTTT. Translation gives CASSLEQTRVSELFF.

There are a few counts of this clonotype. This chain links TRBV7-3 with TRBJ2-1; 9 bases line up with TRBD1. This CDR3 region has 13 residues. Trimming took 4 bases from V and 10 from J; bases not matched to a gene: 5. Germline assignment: CDR1 SGHTA and CDR2 FQGTGA. This CDR3 reads CASSSAGTGEQFF. DNA for the CDR3: TGTGCCAGCAGCTCCGCCGGGACAGGGGAGCAGTTCTTC.

This clonotype was picked up a small number of times. V gene TRBV27 combines with J gene TRBJ2-3; tentatively, D is TRBD1 (6 bases). Deletions cut 2 bases from V and 4 bases from J, with 13 bases between. Germline V CDR1 and CDR2: MNHEY, SMNVEV (reference sequence). The CDR3 has 15 amino acids. The CDR3 DNA sequence: TGTGCCAGCAGTTTAGAGGGGGTCGGGGCAGATACGCAGTATTTT. It translates to CASSLEGVGADTQYF.

The chain uses TRBV20-1 and TRBJ2-7; no clear D. V lost 3 bases to trimming and J lost 1 base, with 10 bases between them. In germline, CDR1 is DFQATT, CDR2 SNEGSKA (reference sequence). The length of the CDR3 is 13 residues. CDR3 DNA sequence: TGCAGTGCTAGCCATCAGCAATCCTACGAGCAGTACTTC. Amino acid sequence: CSASHQQSYEQYF.

To note about this clonotype: A clone one base away is much larger, so this may be a read error. The rearrangement joins TRBV4-3 to TRBJ2-2; 7 positions agree with TRBD1. The ends lost 5 bases at V and 1 base at J; junction bases unmatched: 10. In germline, CDR1 is LGHNA, CDR2 YSLEER. There are 17 residues in the CDR3. Here the CDR3 DNA reads TGCGCCAGCAGCAGGGGACAGATGGCCGGGAACACCGGGGAGCTGTTTTTT. Residues: CASSRGQMAGNTGELFF.

This clonotype has ten or more counts. The V and J genes are TRBV28 and TRBJ2-2; 11 bases line up with TRBD2. Germline CDR1 and CDR2: MDHEN and SYDVKM. The ends lost 3 bases at V and 6 bases at J; junction bases unmatched: 3. This CDR3 has 15 amino acids. As DNA, the CDR3 is TGTGCCAGCAGTTTTAGCGGGGGGGCCTCCGGGGAGCTGTTTTTT. This codes for CASSFSGGASGELFF.

There are a few counts of this clonotype. J is TRBJ1-2 and V is TRBV7-2, with D perhaps TRBD1 (6 bases). The CDR3 runs to 12 residues. Germline loops: CDR1 SGHTA, CDR2 FQGNSA. The V end was cut by 11 bases, the J end by 0 bases, with 10 bases between. This chain's CDR3 is CAGGTANYGYTF. CDR3 coding DNA: TGTGCCGGGGGCACAGCTAACTATGGCTACACCTTC.

J is TRBJ2-5 and V is TRBV7-9; D possibly matches TRBD1 or TRBD2 (5 bases each). CDR3 size: 17 residues. Germline lookup yields CDR1 SEHNR and CDR2 FQNEAQ (reference sequence). Trimming removed 1 base from V and 1 base from J, with 16 bases in between. CDR3 residues: CASSLVGQGPTQETQYF. The CDR3 coding sequence is TGTGCCAGCAGCTTAGTCGGGCAGGGACCTACCCAAGAGACCCAGTACTTC.

In its sample, this clonotype was seen many times. The chain links TRBV5-1 to TRBJ2-1, with D possibly matching TRBD1 (6 bases). The CDR3 contains 15 residues. Germline loops: CDR1 SGHRS, CDR2 YFSETQ. V lost 5 bases and J 3 bases, leaving 15 bases between the germline ends. CDR3 in DNA: TGCGCCAGCAGTCCGAGTGGGGGCCTCTACAATGAGCAGTTCTTC. It encodes CASSPSGGLYNEQFF.

The V call is TRBV7-2, the J call TRBJ1-3, with D maybe TRBD1 (6 bases). The germline CDR1 and CDR2 sequences are SGHTA and FQGNSA. Trimming left V 5 bases short and J 5 bases short, with 16 bases between. The CDR3 is 15 residues long. The CDR3 sequence is CASSPRVGARNTIYF. The CDR3 bases are TGTGCCAGCAGCCCCAGGGTGGGGGCGAGAAACACCATATATTTT.

This clonotype was counted a few times. This chain uses TRBV14 with TRBJ2-7; TRBD1 aligns across 8 bases. Germline V gives CDR1 SGHDN, CDR2 FVKESK. V was clipped by 4 bases and J by 5 bases; unmatched bases: 7. This CDR3 spans 14 amino acids. The CDR3 coding sequence is TGTGCCAGCAGCCGGGGACAGGTCGACCACGAGCAGTACTTC. This translates into CASSRGQVDHEQYF.

As concerns this clonotype: A much larger clone sits a single nucleotide away, making a read error possible. The V call is TRBV7-6, the J call TRBJ2-7, with TRBD1 matching 9 bases. The V gene end was trimmed by 4 bases and the J gene end by 5 bases; junction bases not matched to a gene: 6. Per the germline V gene, CDR1 is SGHVS and CDR2 is FNYEAQ. This CDR3 region has 14 residues. CDR3 in amino acids: CASSSGTGFDEQYF. In nucleotides, the CDR3 is TGTGCCAGCAGCTCCGGGACAGGGTTCGACGAGCAGTACTTC.

The chain recombines TRBV7-9 with TRBJ2-5, with unresolved D. V was shortened by 5 bases and J by 5 bases, with 18 bases between the two germline ends. The germline V gene has CDR1 SEHNR and CDR2 FQNEAQ (reference sequence). The CDR3 spans 15 residues. CDR3 in DNA: TGTGCCAGCAGCCGCGAAACGGGCCTCTCGGAGACCCAGTACTTC. Translation: CASSRETGLSETQYF.

This clonotype turned up a few times. The rearrangement uses TRBV12-3 or TRBV12-4 and TRBJ2-3; perhaps TRBD2 as D (6 bases). This CDR3 is 11 amino acids long. The V and J ends lost 9 bases and 9 bases respectively, with 13 bases between them. The DNA for the CDR3 is TGTGCCAGTCGTAGGGAGGACACGCAGTATTTT. This encodes CASRREDTQYF.

The chain uses TRBV5-1 and TRBJ2-1, with 10 bases lining up with TRBD2. Per germline, CDR1 SGHRS and CDR2 YFSETQ. Trimming took 4 bases from V and 4 from J; bases not matched to a gene: 5. The CDR3 extends over 15 amino acids. The chain's CDR3 is CASSGGLALYNEQFF. DNA for the CDR3: TGCGCCAGCAGCGGGGGACTAGCGTTATACAATGAGCAGTTCTTC. Filled out from reference TRBV5-1 and TRBJ2-1, the complete variable domain reads KAGVTQTPRYLIKTRGQQVTLSCSPISGHRSVSWYQQTPGQGLQFLFEYFSETQRNKGNFPGRFSGRQFSNSRSEMNVSTLELGDSALYLCASSGGLALYNEQFFGPGTRLTVL.

V usage is TRBV28 and J usage is TRBJ2-4; possibly TRBD2 for D (5 bases). Germline assignment: CDR1 MDHEN and CDR2 SYDVKM. The CDR3 loop spans 15 amino acids. V lost 3 bases and J 0 bases, leaving 9 bases between the germline ends. The CDR3 DNA reads as TGTGCCAGCAGTTTTCCCGGGATAGCCAAAAACATTCAGTACTTC. Translation gives CASSFPGIAKNIQYF. The variable domain in full, completed from reference TRBV28 and TRBJ2-4, reads DVKVTQSSRYLVKRTGEKVFLECVQDMDHENMFWYRQDPGLGLRLIYFSYDVKMKEKGDIPEGYSVSREKKERFSLILESASTNQTSMYLCASSFPGIAKNIQYFGAGTRLSVL.

This clonotype was picked up many times. The chain couples TRBV6-2 or TRBV6-3 to TRBJ2-1, with TRBD2 matching over 7 bases. The CDR3 spans 15 residues. Germline-derived CDR1 and CDR2 are MNHEY and SVGEGT. J was trimmed by 9 bases and V by 5 bases; bases with no gene match: 13. The CDR3 reads CASSHIAGPYGEQFF. CDR3 DNA: TGTGCCAGCAGTCACATAGCGGGCCCCTATGGTGAGCAGTTCTTC.

This clonotype came up a few times. This chain uses TRBV5-1 with TRBJ2-5; D possibly matches TRBD1 or TRBD2 (5 bases each). V was clipped by 1 base and J by 3 bases, with 13 bases between them. Germline values: CDR1 SGHRS, CDR2 YFSETQ. This CDR3 is 15 amino acids long. The CDR3 DNA reads TGCGCCAGCAGCTTGCTGGGACGAACTGAAGAGACCCAGTACTTC. It is translated as CASSLLGRTEETQYF. The variable domain in full, with the rest retrieved from reference TRBV5-1 and TRBJ2-5, is KAGVTQTPRYLIKTRGQQVTLSCSPISGHRSVSWYQQTPGQGLQFLFEYFSETQRNKGNFPGRFSGRQFSNSRSEMNVSTLELGDSALYLCASSLLGRTEETQYFGPGTRLLVL.

The chain combines TRBV29-1 with TRBJ1-2; D perhaps matches TRBD1 (6 bases). V dropped 1 base and J dropped 3 bases, with 9 bases sitting between them. The CDR3 is 13 residues long. CDR1 and CDR2 from the germline V gene are SQVTM and ANQGSEA. Written as DNA, the CDR3 is TGCAGCGTTGAAGGGGGGGCCTACTATGGCTACACCTTC. It translates to CSVEGGAYYGYTF.

The chain links TRBV12-3 or TRBV12-4 to TRBJ2-3; 8 bases map to TRBD2. The CDR3 spans 15 residues. Germline trimming cut 6 bases from V and 2 bases from J; bases unmatched to any gene: 7. In nucleotides, the CDR3 is TGTGCCAGCAGACATAAACTAGCGGTCACAGATACGCAGTATTTT. Translating gives CASRHKLAVTDTQYF.